A selection of T cell receptor beta chains follows, all from one sample in a study of blood T cell repertoires in COVID-19. The table came from immunoSEQ multiplex PCR; TCRdb's copy has only in-frame clones and leaves some out. This sample has approximately 300,000 clones, with 85% found just once. Sequences were obtained from PBMCs or T cells enriched from blood (not recorded which). Every receptor here comes from a woman aged 25 to 39 who had been exposed to COVID-19. Both conserved end residues are part of each CDR3. The order of the fields is clone size, D gene, J gene, V gene, CDR3 protein, CDR3 DNA. A D gene is named only where the DNA matches it firmly. Size values are once, few and many counts, or a class for expanded clones, and some rows have none.

clone size: .
D gene: .
J gene: TRBJ2-1
V gene: TRBV18
CDR3 protein: CASSPVRLSSYNEQFF
CDR3 DNA: TGTGCCAGCTCACCAGTGAGACTAAGCTCCTACAATGAGCAGTTCTTC

clone size: .
D gene: .
J gene: TRBJ2-6
V gene: TRBV5-1
CDR3 protein: CASSPLASGANVLTF
CDR3 DNA: TGCGCCAGCAGCCCACTCGCTTCTGGGGCCAACGTCCTGACTTTC

clone size: .
D gene: TRBD1
J gene: TRBJ2-7
V gene: TRBV12-5
CDR3 protein: CASAPTGNYEQYF
CDR3 DNA: TGTGCTAGTGCCCCGACAGGGAACTACGAGCAGTACTTC

clone size: .
D gene: .
J gene: TRBJ1-5
V gene: TRBV12-3/TRBV12-4
CDR3 protein: CASSFEANQPQHF
CDR3 DNA: TGTGCCAGCAGTTTCGAAGCCAATCAGCCCCAGCATTTT

clone size: few
D gene: .
J gene: TRBJ2-7
V gene: TRBV13
CDR3 protein: CASSPRPSSHEQYF
CDR3 DNA: TGTGCCAGCAGCCCGCGCCCTAGCTCCCACGAGCAGTACTTC

clone size: .
D gene: TRBD1
J gene: TRBJ2-6
V gene: TRBV6-5
CDR3 protein: CASKRQGAGANVLTF
CDR3 DNA: TGTGCCAGCAAAAGACAGGGGGCTGGGGCCAACGTCCTGACTTTC

clone size: .
D gene: TRBD1
J gene: TRBJ2-6
V gene: TRBV5-5
CDR3 protein: CASSPDRGHYSGANVLTF
CDR3 DNA: TGTGCCAGCAGCCCGGACAGGGGGCACTACTCTGGGGCCAACGTCCTGACTTTC

clone size: .
D gene: TRBD1
J gene: TRBJ2-5
V gene: TRBV9
CDR3 protein: CASSPGGGTGDETQYF
CDR3 DNA: TGTGCCAGCAGCCCCGGTGGGGGGACAGGGGACGAGACCCAGTACTTC

clone size: few
D gene: TRBD1
J gene: TRBJ1-1
V gene: TRBV4-3
CDR3 protein: CASSQEMGRGTEAFF
CDR3 DNA: TGCGCCAGCAGCCAAGAAATGGGCAGGGGGACTGAAGCTTTCTTT

clone size: .
D gene: .
J gene: TRBJ1-1
V gene: TRBV3-1/TRBV3-2
CDR3 protein: CASSRWTGVTEAFF
CDR3 DNA: TGTGCCAGCAGCCGATGGACGGGGGTAACTGAAGCTTTCTTT

clone size: once
D gene: .
J gene: TRBJ1-1
V gene: TRBV6-2/TRBV6-3
CDR3 protein: CASSYRAGDGRTEAFF
CDR3 DNA: TGTGCCAGCAGTTACAGGGCAGGGGATGGGAGAACTGAAGCTTTCTTT

clone size: .
D gene: TRBD2
J gene: TRBJ2-5
V gene: TRBV29-1
CDR3 protein: CSVVRGSGETQYF
CDR3 DNA: TGCAGCGTTGTGCGCGGGAGCGGGGAGACCCAGTACTTC

clone size: .
D gene: .
J gene: TRBJ2-6
V gene: TRBV6-4
CDR3 protein: CASTRQVDPGANVLTF
CDR3 DNA: TGTGCCAGCACTCGACAAGTCGACCCTGGGGCCAACGTCCTGACTTTC

clone size: .
D gene: TRBD1
J gene: TRBJ1-1
V gene: TRBV5-6
CDR3 protein: CASSPRTGFDTEAFF
CDR3 DNA: TGTGCCAGCAGCCCACGGACAGGGTTTGACACTGAAGCTTTCTTT

clone size: .
D gene: .
J gene: TRBJ2-2
V gene: TRBV6-4
CDR3 protein: CASGRGGGNTGELFF
CDR3 DNA: TGTGCCAGCGGACGAGGCGGGGGCAACACCGGGGAGCTGTTTTTT

clone size: once
D gene: TRBD1
J gene: TRBJ2-6
V gene: TRBV4-3
CDR3 protein: CASSPRGSGANVLTF
CDR3 DNA: TGCGCCAGCAGTCCCAGGGGGTCTGGGGCCAACGTCCTGACTTTC

clone size: .
D gene: TRBD2
J gene: TRBJ2-1
V gene: TRBV18
CDR3 protein: CASSPRSGAGAEYNEQFF
CDR3 DNA: TGTGCCAGCTCACCACGGTCCGGAGCGGGGGCCGAATACAATGAGCAGTTCTTC

clone size: .
D gene: TRBD1
J gene: TRBJ1-2
V gene: TRBV29-1
CDR3 protein: CTINTGGRGYTF
CDR3 DNA: TGCACCATTAATACAGGGGGCCGTGGCTACACCTTC

clone size: .
D gene: .
J gene: TRBJ1-5
V gene: TRBV7-2
CDR3 protein: CASSLSPPGSNQPQHF
CDR3 DNA: TGTGCCAGCAGCTTAAGCCCCCCGGGTAGCAATCAGCCCCAGCATTTT

clone size: .
D gene: .
J gene: TRBJ2-7
V gene: TRBV3-1/TRBV3-2
CDR3 protein: CASSQDQGTLSYEQYF
CDR3 DNA: TGTGCCAGCAGCCAAGATCAGGGGACCCTCTCCTACGAGCAGTACTTC

clone size: once
D gene: .
J gene: TRBJ1-3
V gene: TRBV28
CDR3 protein: CASSLTKAGNTIYF
CDR3 DNA: TGTGCCAGCAGTTTGACCAAAGCGGGAAACACCATATATTTT

clone size: .
D gene: .
J gene: TRBJ2-1
V gene: TRBV4-3
CDR3 protein: CASSQGASSYNEQFF
CDR3 DNA: TGCGCCAGCAGCCAAGGGGCCAGCTCCTACAATGAGCAGTTCTTC

clone size: once
D gene: .
J gene: TRBJ2-2
V gene: TRBV18
CDR3 protein: CASSPEATANTGELFF
CDR3 DNA: TGTGCCAGCTCACCAGAGGCGACAGCGAACACCGGGGAGCTGTTTTTT

clone size: .
D gene: .
J gene: TRBJ1-2
V gene: TRBV18
CDR3 protein: CASSPVGGNGYTF
CDR3 DNA: TGTGCCAGCTCACCAGTGGGGGGTAACGGCTACACCTTC

clone size: few
D gene: TRBD1
J gene: TRBJ1-2
V gene: TRBV24-1
CDR3 protein: CATSDLTGQGGYTF
CDR3 DNA: TGTGCCACCAGTGATTTGACGGGACAGGGAGGCTACACCTTC

clone size: few
D gene: .
J gene: TRBJ2-2
V gene: TRBV5-4
CDR3 protein: CASSSSRDLAGELFF
CDR3 DNA: TGTGCCAGCAGCTCGTCCCGGGACTTGGCCGGGGAGCTGTTTTTT

clone size: .
D gene: .
J gene: TRBJ2-2
V gene: TRBV5-1
CDR3 protein: CASILGGPTGELFF
CDR3 DNA: TGCGCCAGCATCCTCGGCGGGCCGACCGGGGAGCTGTTTTTT

clone size: .
D gene: .
J gene: TRBJ1-6
V gene: TRBV5-1
CDR3 protein: CASSLSGRGNSPLHF
CDR3 DNA: TGCGCCAGCAGCTTGTCGGGCAGGGGAAATTCACCCCTCCACTTT